This T cell receptor beta chain emerged from a study of CD8+CD57+ T cells in acquired aplastic anemia. Background on the study: The average for DNA from sorted CD4+ and CD8+ cells was approximately 3.2 ug. Study outcomes and limitations: With respect to CD8+ Simpson's diversity, patients and controls did not differ significantly.

Sequencing involved patients with CD8+CD57+ cell expansion previously shown by flow cytometry. Patients had received no therapy at the time of blood sampling. Looked up from germline, CDR1 is MGHRA and CDR2 is YSYEKL. CDR3 length: 15 amino acids. V dropped 7 bases and J dropped 2 bases, with 18 bases sitting between them. For this clonotype: Its antigen is unknown.

Genomic DNA templated the TCR beta VDJ and CDR3 profiling. TCRdb passed the reads through MiXCR, listing each CDR3 protein once. Altogether 95,000 to 150,000 distinct CDR3 sequences are present, approximately 61% being singletons, with the ten largest covering roughly 30%. This receptor was taken from a human donor with aplastic anemia. The rearrangement joins TRBV4-1 to TRBJ2-7, with D perhaps assigned TRBD1 or TRBD2 (6 bases each). Sequencing used sorted CD4+, CD8+, or CD8+CD57+ T cells (not recorded which) from PBMCs. CDR3 protein: CASTQRGDSAYEQYF. CDR3 nucleotide sequence: TGCGCCAGCACCCAGAGGGGGGATTCGGCCTACGAGCAGTACTTC.